These 21 T cell receptor beta chains originate from one sample sequenced in a study of T cell changes during pregnancy in multiple sclerosis. Assay used: immunoSEQ multiplex PCR; TCRdb lists only in-frame clones, some missing. This sample has some 70,000 clones, with around nine tenths found just once. Sequencing used peripheral blood, obtained before pregnancy. The receptors shown here come from a female donor with multiple sclerosis, enrolled in a pregnancy study.

The chain is built from TRBV25-1 and TRBJ1-1; 9 nucleotides line up with TRBD1. This CDR3 is 17 amino acids long. V lost 5 bases, J lost 1 base, and 11 bases stayed unmatched. Germline CDR1 MGHDK, CDR2 SYGVNS. CDR3 nucleotides: TGTGCCAGCAGTTATACAGGGGGCGGAATCGGGAACACTGAAGCTTTCTTT. Translating gives CASSYTGGGIGNTEAFF.

The V call is TRBV6-5, the J call TRBJ2-4; TRBD1 matches at 8 bases. The V gene's germline CDR1 is MNHEY and CDR2 SVGAGI. This CDR3 has 14 residues. V lost 7 bases, J lost 8 bases, and 10 bases stayed unmatched. DNA for the CDR3: TGTGCCAGCATGTCAGGACAGGGAACAGACATTCAGTACTTC. Protein: CASMSGQGTDIQYF.

The chain recombines TRBV6-6 with TRBJ1-1; 9 bases align to TRBD1. The J segment lost 11 bases and the V segment lost 2 bases, leaving 9 bases of the junction unmatched. This CDR3 contains 14 residues. From germline, CDR1 is MNHNY and CDR2 SVGAGI (reference sequence). CDR3 loop: CASSYGPTGGNAFF. CDR3 nucleotide sequence: TGTGCCAGCAGTTACGGACCGACAGGGGGTAACGCTTTCTTT.

The chain employs TRBV5-1 and TRBJ2-2; D perhaps matches TRBD1 (5 bases). The CDR3 contains 15 residues. Germline V gene sequence: CDR1 SGHRS, CDR2 YFSETQ. Trimming took off 5 bases at V and 3 bases at J, with 14 bases between the two ends. DNA for the CDR3: TGCGCCAGCAGGCAAAGGGGTTCGGACACCGGGGAGCTGTTTTTT. It codes for CASRQRGSDTGELFF.

The rearrangement uses TRBV29-1 and TRBJ2-7; D is undetermined. Trimming left V 0 bases short and J 3 bases short, with 18 bases between. This CDR3 is built from 16 residues. Germline CDR1 and CDR2: SQVTM and ANQGSEA. CDR3 sequence reads: CSVEDLLESGIYEQYF. The CDR3 DNA reads as TGCAGCGTTGAAGATCTCTTGGAGTCCGGAATCTACGAGCAGTACTTC.

V and J are TRBV30 and TRBJ2-1; D is unclear. Germline CDR1 reads GTSNPN; CDR2 reads SVGIG (reference sequence). The CDR3 runs 17 residues. V was trimmed by 0 bases and J by 6 bases, leaving 21 bases between them. The CDR3: CAWSVLGDSFFRNEQFF. The CDR3 nucleotides are TGTGCCTGGAGTGTACTGGGCGATAGTTTTTTTCGCAATGAGCAGTTCTTC.

J is TRBJ1-2 and V is TRBV5-1; D call uncertain. CDR1 SGHRS and CDR2 YFSETQ come from the germline V gene. Trimming removed 4 bases at V and 2 bases at J, with 15 bases between. There are 15 residues in the CDR3. In DNA form, the CDR3 reads TGCGCCAGCAGCGGTGGTTGGGAGGAAAACTATGGCTACACCTTC. Protein sequence: CASSGGWEENYGYTF.

The chain recombines TRBV10-3 with TRBJ2-1, with D possibly matching TRBD1 (6 bases). This CDR3 has 13 residues. Germline V gene lookup returns CDR1 ENHRY and CDR2 SYGVKD. The V and J ends lost 9 bases and 7 bases respectively, with 16 bases between them. CDR3 sequence (DNA): TGTGCCATTAAAGACAGGTTAGAGAATGAGCAGTTCTTC. Protein product: CAIKDRLENEQFF.

The chain joins TRBV9 to TRBJ2-7; 9 nucleotides match TRBD2. V lost 0 bases to trimming and J lost 2 bases; unmatched junction nucleotides: 6. The CDR3 is made up of 16 amino acids. In germline, CDR1 is SGDLS, CDR2 YYNGEE. For the CDR3, the DNA is TGTGCCAGCAGCGTAGAGTCGACTAGCGGTGCCTACGAGCAGTACTTC. Its translation: CASSVESTSGAYEQYF.

The V gene is TRBV5-1, the J gene TRBJ2-3, with 8 bases fitting TRBD2. Germline V lookup: CDR1 SGHRS, CDR2 YFSETQ. The CDR3 is 16 amino acids. V was pared by 0 bases and J by 3 bases, with 6 bases of the junction left unmatched. As DNA, the CDR3 is TGCGCCAGCAGCTTGGGTCCTAGCGGGCGTACAGATACGCAGTATTTT. This gives the protein CASSLGPSGRTDTQYF.

The rearrangement uses TRBV9 and TRBJ2-1; possible D gene TRBD1, 6 bases. The germline CDR1 and CDR2 sequences are SGDLS and YYNGEE. Trimming stripped 0 bases from V and 9 bases from J, with 13 bases between. The CDR3 is made up of 14 amino acids. For the CDR3, the DNA is TGTGCCAGCAGCGTAGACCCCCGAGGGGGTGAGCAGTTCTTC. This sequence encodes CASSVDPRGGEQFF.

The CDR3 region is CASAAIAGGLADTQYF. DNA for the CDR3: TGCGCCAGCGCTGCGATAGCGGGGGGGCTGGCAGATACGCAGTATTTT. The rearrangement joins TRBV5-1 to TRBJ2-3, with 11 bases aligning to TRBD2. The CDR3 has 16 amino acids. V was clipped by 7 bases and J by 4 bases; unmatched bases: 11. Germline V CDR1 and CDR2: SGHRS, YFSETQ.

V and J are TRBV30 and TRBJ2-5, with TRBD2 matching 8 bases. From germline, CDR1 is GTSNPN and CDR2 SVGIG (reference sequence). The CDR3 loop spans 13 amino acids. The J segment lost 8 bases and the V segment lost 4 bases, leaving 9 bases of the junction unmatched. The DNA for the CDR3 is TGTGCCTGGAATCCCCTTGCGGGGGGTACCCAGTACTTC. It yields the protein CAWNPLAGGTQYF.

This clone was detected only once. The rearrangement joins TRBV19 to TRBJ2-1, with 8 positions matching TRBD1. This CDR3 contains 17 residues. With 5 bases clipped from V and 5 bases from J, the junction kept 14 bases outside the gene matches. Germline loops: CDR1 LNHDA, CDR2 SQIVND (reference sequence). As DNA, the CDR3 is TGTGCCAGTAGTCCTGAGGGGAAAAGGACAGGGAACAATGAGCAGTTCTTC. Translation gives CASSPEGKRTGNNEQFF.

The rearrangement links TRBV19 to TRBJ2-7; D is possibly TRBD2 (6 bases). Trimming left V 6 bases short and J 8 bases short, with 17 bases between. CDR1 LNHDA and CDR2 SQIVND come from the germline V gene (reference sequence). CDR3 size: 13 residues. The CDR3 DNA follows: TGTGCCAGTAGCGGATCACGACTAGGCAAGCAGTACTTC. Residues: CASSGSRLGKQYF.

This chain uses TRBV27 with TRBJ2-7; TRBD1 matches 7 bases. CDR1 and CDR2 (germline): MNHEY, SMNVEV (reference sequence). V was pared by 6 bases and J by 3 bases, with 5 bases of the junction left unmatched. The CDR3 has 13 residues. The CDR3: CASSYTGDYEQYF. The DNA of the CDR3 is TGTGCCAGCAGCTACACAGGGGACTACGAGCAGTACTTC.

This clone appeared a single time. This chain joins TRBV6-5 and TRBJ2-2, with D possibly being TRBD1 (5 bases). In germline, CDR1 is MNHEY, CDR2 SVGAGI. V was pared by 2 bases and J by 1 base, with 8 bases between. The CDR3 has 15 amino acids. CDR3 protein: CASSYGQGNTGELFF. The CDR3 bases are TGTGCCAGCAGTTACGGGCAGGGGAACACCGGGGAGCTGTTTTTT.

The chain uses TRBV7-2 and TRBJ2-2, with D perhaps matching TRBD1 (5 bases). V was shortened by 5 bases and J by 4 bases, with 14 bases between the two germline ends. CDR3 size: 15 residues. Per the germline V gene, CDR1 is SGHTA and CDR2 is FQGNSA. The CDR3 DNA follows: TGTGCCAGCAGCCCTCGGACATTAACCACCGGGGAGCTGTTTTTT. It yields the protein CASSPRTLTTGELFF.

J is TRBJ1-1 and V is TRBV19; tentative D call: TRBD1 (6 bases). Germline loops: CDR1 LNHDA, CDR2 SQIVND (reference sequence). The ends were cut back, 4 bases at V and 6 bases at J, with 12 bases in the middle. This CDR3 has 13 residues. Written as DNA, the CDR3 is TGTGCCAGTAGTACCAGCCCAGGGGCTGAAGCTTTCTTT. It encodes CASSTSPGAEAFF.

CDR3 sequence reads: CASSNGLAGGVEQFF. As DNA, the CDR3 is TGCGCCAGCAGCAACGGACTAGCGGGAGGGGTTGAGCAGTTCTTC. This sequence joins TRBV5-1 and TRBJ2-1; 15 bases align to TRBD2. With 4 bases clipped from V and 9 bases from J, the junction kept 5 bases outside the gene matches. This CDR3 is 15 amino acids long. Germline lookup yields CDR1 SGHRS and CDR2 YFSETQ.

J is TRBJ2-5 and V is TRBV5-1, with TRBD2 matching over 7 bases. CDR3 length: 14 amino acids. V trimming: 4 bases; J trimming: 5 bases; junction bases outside the gene matches: 8. Germline CDR1 is SGHRS and CDR2 is YFSETQ. DNA of the CDR3: TGCGCCAGCAGCGAACTAGCGTTCCACGAGACCCAGTACTTC. Its translation: CASSELAFHETQYF.